The rows below give T cell receptor beta chains drawn from one sample of a study of blood T cell repertoires in COVID-19. The data were produced by immunoSEQ multiplex PCR, yet TCRdb's version contains in-frame clones alone and is incomplete. Of 300,000 to 400,000 clones listed, roughly 90% are singletons. Material: PBMCs or T cells enriched from blood (not recorded which). These receptors were taken from a young woman who had recovered from COVID-19. CDR3s include the opening cysteine and the closing phenylalanine or tryptophan. Each record gives: V gene, clone size, D gene, J gene, CDR3 DNA, CDR3 protein. The D gene is left open where the match is weak. Size is stated for part of the rows, as once, few or many counts, or as a class when the clone is expanded.

TRBV3-1/TRBV3-2	-	-	TRBJ1-1	TGTGCCAGCAGCCAAGAACAGGGGAACACTGAAGCTTTCTTT	CASSQEQGNTEAFF
TRBV5-1	-	-	TRBJ1-5	TGCGCCAGCAGCTTGGGTCAGGAAAGCAATCAGCCCCAGCATTTT	CASSLGQESNQPQHF
TRBV7-2	-	-	TRBJ1-1	TGTGCCAGCAGCTTTGGAGTAATGAACACTGAAGCTTTCTTT	CASSFGVMNTEAFF
TRBV7-2	once	TRBD2	TRBJ2-3	TGTGCCAGCAGCTTAGGGCTAGCGGGGACCACAGATACGCAGTATTTT	CASSLGLAGTTDTQYF
TRBV3-1/TRBV3-2	-	TRBD1	TRBJ2-3	TGTGCCAGCAGCCAAAGAGGGGGCGCGACCACAGATACGCAGTATTTT	CASSQRGGATTDTQYF
TRBV10-3	-	TRBD1	TRBJ2-7	TGTGCCATCAGTGAGGGACAGGGTTTCTCCTACGAGCAGTACTTC	CAISEGQGFSYEQYF
TRBV6-2/TRBV6-3	-	TRBD1	TRBJ2-7	TGTGCCAGCAGTTATTGGGGACAGGGGATGTACGAGCAGTACTTC	CASSYWGQGMYEQYF
TRBV29-1	once	-	TRBJ2-1	TGCAGCGTTGTTGGACAGACCAACTACAATGAGCAGTTCTTC	CSVVGQTNYNEQFF
TRBV2	-	-	TRBJ2-6	TGTGCCAGCAATCGGGACTCTGGGGCCAACGTCCTGACTTTC	CASNRDSGANVLTF
TRBV10-3	-	TRBD1	TRBJ1-3	TGTGCCATAGGGACAGGGGGAAACACCATATATTTT	CAIGTGGNTIYF
TRBV6-4	-	TRBD1	TRBJ1-2	TGTGCCAGCAGTGGATCCGGACAGGGACGCGGCTACACCTTC	CASSGSGQGRGYTF
TRBV4-3	-	-	TRBJ1-1	TGCGCCAGCAGCCAAGATTTGGCGGGGCTTGGCACTGAAGCTTTCTTT	CASSQDLAGLGTEAFF
TRBV28	-	TRBD1	TRBJ2-5	TGTGCCAGCAGTTTCCCCCGACAGGGTGGGGAGACCCAGTACTTC	CASSFPRQGGETQYF
TRBV5-1	-	TRBD2	TRBJ2-3	TGCGCCAGCAGCTTGGGACTAGCGGGGGCCTCTAGCACAGATACGCAGTATTTT	CASSLGLAGASSTDTQYF
TRBV2	-	-	TRBJ2-3	TGTGCCAGCAGTGAACAGGGCCTCGGCACAGATACGCAGTATTTT	CASSEQGLGTDTQYF
TRBV6-5	-	TRBD2	TRBJ2-3	TGTGCCAGCAGTCGAGCGGGGGCAGATACGCAGTATTTT	CASSRAGADTQYF
TRBV18	-	-	TRBJ1-5	TGTGCCAGCTCACCAACACCTACCACTAATAGCAATCAGCCCCAGCATTTT	CASSPTPTTNSNQPQHF
TRBV6-5	-	-	TRBJ2-5	TGTGCCAGCAGTTACTCGATTTTGGGAGGCCAGTACTTC	CASSYSILGGQYF
TRBV18	-	TRBD1	TRBJ1-4	TGTGCCAGCTCATCAGGATTGGGACAGGGGGGCGAAAAACTGTTTTTT	CASSSGLGQGGEKLFF
TRBV4-3	-	-	TRBJ2-7	TGCGCCAGCAGCCTATCAAGGGGGTACGAGCAGTACTTC	CASSLSRGYEQYF
TRBV7-2	once	TRBD2	TRBJ2-3	TGTGCCAGCAGCTTAGGAGCGGGGGGCCCAGATACGCAGTATTTT	CASSLGAGGPDTQYF
TRBV24-1	-	-	TRBJ2-2	TGTGCCACCAGTGGACGGGCGAACACCGGGGAGCTGTTTTTT	CATSGRANTGELFF
TRBV9	-	-	TRBJ1-1	TGTGCCAGCAGCCCCCGGGGGGGACACACTGAAGCTTTCTTT	CASSPRGGHTEAFF
TRBV7-2	once	TRBD1	TRBJ2-3	TGTGCCAGCAGCAGGGGGCGGGCAGATACGCAGTATTTT	CASSRGRADTQYF
TRBV5-5	-	-	TRBJ1-2	TGTGCCAGCAGCTTCGACAGGTCCCCTAACTATGGCTACACCTTC	CASSFDRSPNYGYTF
TRBV24-1	few	-	TRBJ2-7	TGTGCCACCAGTGACCTGGGACACACCGTCCTCTACGAGCAGTACTTC	CATSDLGHTVLYEQYF
TRBV7-2	-	-	TRBJ2-1	TGTGCCAGCAGCACATGGAATGAGCAGTTCTTC	CASSTWNEQFF
TRBV21-1	-	-	TRBJ2-2	TGTGCCAGCAGCAAAGTGGGTAGCGGGGGGCCTAGGAACACCGGGGAGCTGTTTTTT	CASSKVGSGGPRNTGELFF
TRBV28	-	TRBD1	TRBJ1-2	TGTGCCAGCAGTGTCCCGACAGGGGGCGCGTACTATGGCTACACCTTC	CASSVPTGGAYYGYTF
TRBV3-1/TRBV3-2	-	-	TRBJ1-5	TGTGCCAGCAGCCCCCCCGGTCAGCCCCAGCATTTT	CASSPPGQPQHF
TRBV6-6	-	-	TRBJ2-2	TGTGCCAGCAGTTCCGTCGCGAGCACCGGGGAGCTGTTTTTT	CASSSVASTGELFF
TRBV18	-	-	TRBJ1-2	TGTGCCAGCTCACCGGACAGTAACTATGGCTACACCTTC	CASSPDSNYGYTF
TRBV28	once	TRBD1	TRBJ1-6	TGTGCCACAGGGGGCATGGGTTCACCCCTCCACTTT	CATGGMGSPLHF
TRBV5-1	once	TRBD1	TRBJ1-2	TGCGCCAGCAGCTTGGGGACAGGATATGGCTACACCTTC	CASSLGTGYGYTF
TRBV15	-	TRBD1	TRBJ1-5	TGTGCCACCAGCAGCCGGGACAGGGGAATCCTTAGCAATCAGCCCCAGCATTTT	CATSSRDRGILSNQPQHF
TRBV12-3/TRBV12-4	-	TRBD1	TRBJ1-1	TGTGCCAGCAGTTTTGACAGGGACACTGAAGCTTTCTTT	CASSFDRDTEAFF
TRBV24-1	-	TRBD1	TRBJ1-1	TGTGCCACCAGTGATTCACAGGGGCCTTACGGTGAAGCTTTCTTT	CATSDSQGPYGEAFF
TRBV3-1/TRBV3-2	-	-	TRBJ1-6	TGTGCCAGCAGCCAAGGTCCGTTCATGCGGAATTCACCCCTCCACTTT	CASSQGPFMRNSPLHF
TRBV7-8	-	-	TRBJ1-6	TGTGCCAGCAGCTTAGCCCATGGAGGGGACTCACCCCTCCACTTT	CASSLAHGGDSPLHF
TRBV29-1	-	-	TRBJ1-2	TGCAGCGTGGGTGATTTGGACAGAAGAGTGGATGGCTACACCTTC	CSVGDLDRRVDGYTF
TRBV6-5	-	-	TRBJ1-1	TGTGCCAGCAGAAGGTCACAGGGAATAGGGACTGAAGCTTTCTTT	CASRRSQGIGTEAFF
TRBV21-1	-	-	TRBJ1-2	TGTGCCAGCAGCAAACGGAACAGGGAAACGAGTGATGGCTACACCTTC	CASSKRNRETSDGYTF